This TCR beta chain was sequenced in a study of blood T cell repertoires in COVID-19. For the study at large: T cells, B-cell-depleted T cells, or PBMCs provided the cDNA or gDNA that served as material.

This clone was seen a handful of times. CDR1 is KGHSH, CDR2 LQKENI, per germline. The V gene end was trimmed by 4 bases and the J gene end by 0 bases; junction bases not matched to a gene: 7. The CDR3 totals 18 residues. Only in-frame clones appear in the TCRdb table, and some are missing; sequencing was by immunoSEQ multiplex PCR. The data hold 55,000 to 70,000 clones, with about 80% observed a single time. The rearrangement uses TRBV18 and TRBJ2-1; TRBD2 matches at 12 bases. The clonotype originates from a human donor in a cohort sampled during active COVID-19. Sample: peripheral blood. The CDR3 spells CASSLGTSGPSSYNEQFF. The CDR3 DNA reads TGTGCCAGCTCACTAGGGACTAGCGGGCCTAGCTCCTACAATGAGCAGTTCTTC.